These T cell receptor beta chains were read from a single sample in a study of early T cells in non-severe SARS-CoV-2 infection. TCRdb used MiXCR to reprocess the 5' RACE reads, holding one entry per CDR3 protein. The data hold tens of thousands of distinct CDR3 sequences, with about 6.2% observed a single time. The specimen was whole blood. These receptors all come from an adult who was a healthcare worker with PCR-confirmed SARS-CoV-2 infection or an uninfected control (not recorded which). Both conserved end residues are part of each CDR3. The order of the fields is J gene, V gene, clone size, D gene, CDR3 length, CDR3 protein, CDR3 DNA. The D gene is left open where the match is weak. Size values are once, few and many counts, or a class for expanded clones, and some rows have none.

>TRBJ2-2|TRBV7-2|many|.|19
CASSLVGLGRGRGTGELFF
TGTGCCAGCAGCTTAGTCGGCTTGGGAAGGGGCCGCGGCACCGGGGAGCTGTTTTTT
>TRBJ1-1|TRBV7-2|.|.|14
CASSPEVVKVEAFF
TGTGCCAGCAGCCCAGAAGTCGTGAAAGTAGAAGCTTTCTTT
>TRBJ2-1|TRBV20-1|many|.|10
CSARGREQFF
TGCAGTGCTAGAGGCAGGGAGCAGTTCTTC
>TRBJ1-6|TRBV4-1|many|.|15
CASSPPGGKVLTLHF
TGCGCCAGCAGCCCCCCCGGCGGAAAGGTTTTGACCCTCCACTTT
>TRBJ2-2|TRBV5-4|many|.|14
CASSLSANTGELFF
TGTGCCAGCAGCTTGTCCGCGAACACCGGGGAGCTGTTTTTT
>TRBJ1-2|TRBV5-1|many|.|17
CASSLAGRSVEVYGYTF
TGCGCCAGCAGCTTGGCTGGCCGCTCGGTAGAAGTCTATGGCTACACCTTC
>TRBJ2-1|TRBV29-1|few|.|11
CSVDGYNEQFF
TGCAGCGTGGACGGGTACAATGAGCAGTTCTTC
>TRBJ1-3|TRBV24-1|many|.|13
CATSDLRGNTIYF
TGTGCCACCAGTGACCTGAGGGGAAACACCATATATTTT
>TRBJ2-1|TRBV18|.|.|16
CASSPLGGLGNNEQFF
TGTGCCAGCTCACCCCTCGGGGGGCTCGGGAACAATGAGCAGTTCTTC
>TRBJ2-3|TRBV9|many|.|13
CASGGLPTDTQYF
TGTGCCAGTGGGGGGCTGCCCACAGATACGCAGTATTTT
>TRBJ2-7|TRBV6-5|few|.|14
CASRTRDRAYEQYF
TGTGCCAGCAGAACGCGGGACAGAGCCTACGAGCAGTACTTC
>TRBJ2-1|TRBV5-6|few|.|14
CASQDTHPVNEQFF
TGTGCCAGCCAGGACACCCACCCAGTTAATGAGCAGTTCTTC
>TRBJ1-2|TRBV12-3/TRBV12-4|many|.|13
CASTLRARQGYTF
TGTGCCAGCACTCTCCGGGCGCGGCAGGGCTACACCTTC
>TRBJ2-1|TRBV6-5|.|.|11
CASSQGNEQFF
TGTGCCAGCAGTCAGGGAAATGAGCAGTTCTTC
>TRBJ2-7|TRBV15|.|.|14
CATSRAGTGHEQYF
TGTGCCACCAGCAGGGCGGGAACGGGTCACGAGCAGTACTTC
>TRBJ1-1|TRBV29-1|.|.|12
CSVEPGGAEAFF
TGCAGCGTTGAACCGGGTGGCGCTGAAGCTTTCTTT
>TRBJ1-2|TRBV12-3/TRBV12-4|few|.|13
CASRFPGTYGYTF
TGTGCCAGCAGATTCCCCGGGACCTATGGCTACACCTTC
>TRBJ2-1|TRBV7-7|few|.|15
CTSSSQGTGNNEQFF
TGTACTAGCAGCTCACAGGGAACAGGCAACAATGAGCAGTTCTTC
>TRBJ1-1|TRBV12-3/TRBV12-4|many|TRBD1|16
CASSPGGVGTNTEAFF
TGTGCCAGCAGCCCAGGGGGAGTAGGAACGAACACTGAAGCTTTCTTT
>TRBJ1-2|TRBV7-2|.|.|15
CASSLADSYNYGYTF
TGTGCCAGCAGCTTAGCCGACAGCTACAACTATGGCTACACCTTC
>TRBJ2-3|TRBV6-2/TRBV6-3|many|.|15
CASSYRVSSTDTQYF
TGTGCCAGCAGTTACAGGGTATCCAGCACAGATACGCAGTATTTT
>TRBJ1-2|TRBV19|few|.|13
CASRELPDYGYTF
TGTGCCAGTAGGGAGCTACCAGACTATGGCTACACCTTC
>TRBJ2-1|TRBV4-3|.|.|12
CASSQSGAEQFF
TGCGCCAGCAGCCAGTCGGGGGCTGAGCAGTTCTTC
>TRBJ2-1|TRBV11-2|many|TRBD2|15
CASSLEAGRYNEQFF
TGTGCCAGCAGCTTAGAAGCGGGGCGATACAATGAGCAGTTCTTC
>TRBJ2-1|TRBV11-2|many|TRBD1|14
CASTRRGPYNEQFF
TGTGCCAGCACGAGAAGGGGGCCATACAATGAGCAGTTCTTC
>TRBJ2-3|TRBV19|many|.|16
CASSIGIGGTTDTQYF
TGTGCCAGTAGTATCGGTATCGGGGGAACCACAGATACGCAGTATTTT
>TRBJ2-7|TRBV4-1|many|TRBD1|17
CASSPNPGTVISYEQYF
TGCGCCAGCAGCCCAAATCCCGGGACAGTCATCTCCTACGAGCAGTACTTC
>TRBJ2-1|TRBV4-3|few|.|15
CASSRSGQGGDEQFF
TGCGCCAGCAGCCGATCCGGACAGGGAGGGGATGAGCAGTTCTTC
>TRBJ2-7|TRBV20-1|few|TRBD2|15
CSARDLTSGTYEQYF
TGCAGTGCTAGAGATCTGACTAGCGGTACCTACGAGCAGTACTTC
>TRBJ1-1|TRBV21-1|many|.|17
CASSHPQGFRSNTEAFF
TGTGCCAGCAGCCACCCCCAGGGATTTCGTTCAAACACTGAAGCTTTCTTT
>TRBJ2-7|TRBV19|many|.|15
CASSIDRPGNYEQYF
TGTGCCAGTAGTATAGATCGCCCCGGAAACTACGAGCAGTACTTC
>TRBJ2-5|TRBV18|.|.|14
CASSPGRGQETQYF
TGTGCCAGCTCACCCGGCAGGGGCCAAGAGACCCAGTACTTC
>TRBJ2-7|TRBV6-2/TRBV6-3|many|.|15
CASSYMTVDSYEQYF
TGTGCCAGCAGTTATATGACAGTCGACTCCTACGAGCAGTACTTC
>TRBJ2-1|TRBV20-1|many|.|12
CSARDRELGWFF
TGCAGTGCTAGAGATCGGGAACTAGGATGGTTCTTC
>TRBJ1-1|TRBV4-3|many|.|14
CASSQGKAGTEAFF
TGCGCCAGCAGCCAAGGGAAGGCGGGCACTGAAGCTTTCTTT
>TRBJ1-2|TRBV6-2/TRBV6-3|many|.|14
CASSHGQTRGSYTF
TGTGCCAGCAGTCACGGACAGACGCGTGGATCCTACACCTTC
>TRBJ1-1|TRBV6-5|.|TRBD1|14
CASSQGVANTEAFF
TGTGCCAGCAGCCAGGGGGTGGCGAACACTGAAGCTTTCTTT
>TRBJ2-3|TRBV6-2/TRBV6-3|many|.|15
CATLAVHPSTDTQYF
TGTGCCACCTTAGCGGTCCACCCTAGCACAGATACGCAGTATTTT
>TRBJ1-1|TRBV7-8|many|.|13
CASSPQGAPGAFF
TGTGCCAGCAGCCCCCAAGGGGCACCGGGGGCTTTCTTT
>TRBJ2-3|TRBV6-2/TRBV6-3|many|TRBD2|16
CASTDAGLAGTDTQYF
TGTGCCAGCACCGACGCGGGACTAGCGGGGACAGATACGCAGTATTTT
>TRBJ1-3|TRBV10-3|.|.|18
CAISEATQGKLPGNTIYF
TGTGCCATCAGTGAGGCGACTCAGGGAAAGCTGCCTGGAAACACCATATATTTT
>TRBJ2-1|TRBV9|many|.|15
CASSGRGTTNNEQFF
TGTGCCAGCAGCGGACGAGGGACCACCAACAATGAGCAGTTCTTC
>TRBJ2-3|TRBV5-1|many|.|10
CANYTDTQYF
TGCGCCAACTACACAGATACGCAGTATTTT
>TRBJ2-2|TRBV5-1|many|.|15
CASMERAGSTGELFF
TGCGCCAGCATGGAGCGCGCAGGTTCCACCGGGGAGCTGTTTTTT
>TRBJ2-3|TRBV7-2|.|.|13
CASSVQGPDTQYF
TGTGCCAGCAGCGTACAGGGCCCAGATACGCAGTATTTT
>TRBJ2-3|TRBV7-2|.|.|14
CASSLLGPPDTQYF
TGTGCCAGCAGCTTACTAGGGCCCCCAGATACGCAGTATTTT